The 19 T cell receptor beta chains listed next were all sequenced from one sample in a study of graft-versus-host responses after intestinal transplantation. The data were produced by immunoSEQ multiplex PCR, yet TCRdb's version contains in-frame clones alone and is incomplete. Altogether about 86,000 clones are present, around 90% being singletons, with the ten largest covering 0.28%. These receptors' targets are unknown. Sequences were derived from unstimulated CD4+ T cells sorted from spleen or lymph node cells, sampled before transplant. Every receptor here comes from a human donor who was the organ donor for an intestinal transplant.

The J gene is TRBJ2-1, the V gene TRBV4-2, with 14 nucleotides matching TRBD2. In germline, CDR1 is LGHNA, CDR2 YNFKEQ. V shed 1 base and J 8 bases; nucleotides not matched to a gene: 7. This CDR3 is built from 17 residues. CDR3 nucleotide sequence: TGTGCCAGCAGCCAAGCCTCCGGGACTAGCGGGAGATATGAGCAGTTCTTC. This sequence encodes CASSQASGTSGRYEQFF.

The CDR3 sequence is CASSSGGTSYNEQFF. CDR3 DNA sequence: TGTGCCAGCAGCTCGGGGGGGACTAGCTACAATGAGCAGTTCTTC. This chain connects TRBV5-4 to TRBJ2-1; 8 positions agree with TRBD2. Germline V lookup: CDR1 SGHNT, CDR2 YYREEE (reference sequence). The trim removed 3 bases at V and 3 bases at J, leaving 5 bases unmatched. The CDR3 extends over 15 amino acids.

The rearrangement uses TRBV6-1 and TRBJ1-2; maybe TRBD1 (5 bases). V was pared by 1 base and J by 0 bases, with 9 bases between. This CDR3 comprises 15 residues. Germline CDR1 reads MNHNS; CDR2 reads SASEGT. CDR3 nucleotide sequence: TGTGCCAGCAGTGAAGTGATACAGGCTAACTATGGCTACACCTTC. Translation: CASSEVIQANYGYTF.

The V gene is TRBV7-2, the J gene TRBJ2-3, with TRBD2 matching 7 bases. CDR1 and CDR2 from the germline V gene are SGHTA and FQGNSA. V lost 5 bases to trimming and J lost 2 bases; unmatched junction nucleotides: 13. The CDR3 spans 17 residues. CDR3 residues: CASSAEVLAVFTDTQYF. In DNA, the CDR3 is TGTGCCAGCAGCGCAGAGGTGCTAGCGGTCTTCACAGATACGCAGTATTTT.

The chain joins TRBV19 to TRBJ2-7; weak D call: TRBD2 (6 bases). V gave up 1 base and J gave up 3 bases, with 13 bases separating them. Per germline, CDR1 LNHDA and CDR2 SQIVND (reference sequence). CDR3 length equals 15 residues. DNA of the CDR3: TGTGCCAGTAGTATAGGACCAGGGAGGCTCTACGAGCAGTACTTC. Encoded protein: CASSIGPGRLYEQYF.

CDR3 DNA sequence: TGTGCCACCGGGGTCAGCGTGAACACTGAAGCTTTCTTT. Protein sequence: CATGVSVNTEAFF. The rearrangement joins TRBV19 to TRBJ1-1, with no clear D. V lost 10 bases, J lost 0 bases, and 12 bases lay in between. CDR3 length equals 13 residues. Germline V gives CDR1 LNHDA, CDR2 SQIVND (reference sequence).

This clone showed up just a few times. The CDR3 nucleotides are TGTGCCAGCAGCTTAGTAGTTGGGAGACAGGGGGCCTACGAGCAGTACTTC. Its translation is CASSLVVGRQGAYEQYF. V and J are TRBV7-8 and TRBJ2-7; 9 bases fit TRBD1. The CDR3 is 17 residues long. From germline, CDR1 is SGHVS and CDR2 FQNEAQ. J lost 2 bases, V lost 1 base, and 9 bases had no gene match.

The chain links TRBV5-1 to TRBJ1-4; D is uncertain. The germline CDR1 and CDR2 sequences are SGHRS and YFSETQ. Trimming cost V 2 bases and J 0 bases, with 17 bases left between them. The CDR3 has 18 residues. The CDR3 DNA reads TGCGCCAGCAGCTTTACTTCACCGGGGAAAGCAACTAATGAAAAACTGTTTTTT. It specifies CASSFTSPGKATNEKLFF. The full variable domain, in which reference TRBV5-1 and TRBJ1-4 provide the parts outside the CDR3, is KAGVTQTPRYLIKTRGQQVTLSCSPISGHRSVSWYQQTPGQGLQFLFEYFSETQRNKGNFPGRFSGRQFSNSRSEMNVSTLELGDSALYLCASSFTSPGKATNEKLFFGSGTQLSVL.

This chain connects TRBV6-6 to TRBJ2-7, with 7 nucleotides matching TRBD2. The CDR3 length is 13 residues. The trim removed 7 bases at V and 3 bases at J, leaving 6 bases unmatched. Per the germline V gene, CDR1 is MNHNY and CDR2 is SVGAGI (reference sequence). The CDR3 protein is CASKRGGYYEQYF. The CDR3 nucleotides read TGTGCCAGCAAGCGGGGAGGGTACTACGAGCAGTACTTC.

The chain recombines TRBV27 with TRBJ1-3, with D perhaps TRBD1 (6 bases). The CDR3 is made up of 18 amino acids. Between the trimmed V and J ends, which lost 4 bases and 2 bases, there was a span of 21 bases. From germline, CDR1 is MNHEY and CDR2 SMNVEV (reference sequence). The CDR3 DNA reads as TGTGCCAGCAGTTATGCGGGGGCCCCCGGGGGGACTGGAAACACCATATATTTT. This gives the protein CASSYAGAPGGTGNTIYF.

The DNA of the CDR3 is TGCGCCAGCAGCCACGACAGGGCTGGTCAGCAGTTCTTC. This sequence encodes CASSHDRAGQQFF. The chain uses TRBV5-1 and TRBJ2-1; TRBD1 matches at 7 bases. The V segment lost 4 bases and the J segment 11 bases; nucleotides outside the gene matches: 9. CDR3 length: 13 residues. Germline lookup yields CDR1 SGHRS and CDR2 YFSETQ. Complete variable domain (other parts from reference TRBV5-1 and TRBJ2-1): KAGVTQTPRYLIKTRGQQVTLSCSPISGHRSVSWYQQTPGQGLQFLFEYFSETQRNKGNFPGRFSGRQFSNSRSEMNVSTLELGDSALYLCASSHDRAGQQFFGPGTRLTVL.

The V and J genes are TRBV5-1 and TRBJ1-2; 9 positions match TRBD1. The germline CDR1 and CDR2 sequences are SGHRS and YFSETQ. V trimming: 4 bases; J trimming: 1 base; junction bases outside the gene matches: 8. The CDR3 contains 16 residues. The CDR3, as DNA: TGCGCCAGCAGCCGTGGGACAGGGCCCCTTAACTATGGCTACACCTTC. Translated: CASSRGTGPLNYGYTF.

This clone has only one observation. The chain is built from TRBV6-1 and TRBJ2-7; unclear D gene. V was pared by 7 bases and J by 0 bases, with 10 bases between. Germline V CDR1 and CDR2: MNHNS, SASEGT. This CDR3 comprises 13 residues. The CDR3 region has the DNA TGTGCCAGCACTTTACAGAACTCCTACGAGCAGTACTTC. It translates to CASTLQNSYEQYF.

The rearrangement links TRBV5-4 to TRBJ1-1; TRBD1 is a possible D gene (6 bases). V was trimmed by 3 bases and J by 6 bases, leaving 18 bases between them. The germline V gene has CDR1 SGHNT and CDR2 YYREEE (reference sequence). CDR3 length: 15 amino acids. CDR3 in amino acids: CASSSSGGGRAEAFF. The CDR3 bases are TGTGCCAGCAGCTCCAGTGGGGGGGGCCGAGCTGAAGCTTTCTTT. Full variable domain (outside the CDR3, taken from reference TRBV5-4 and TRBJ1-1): ETGVTQSPTHLIKTRGQQVTLRCSSQSGHNTVSWYQQALGQGPQFIFQYYREEENGRGNFPPRFSGLQFPNYSSELNVNALELDDSALYLCASSSSGGGRAEAFFGQGTRLTVV.

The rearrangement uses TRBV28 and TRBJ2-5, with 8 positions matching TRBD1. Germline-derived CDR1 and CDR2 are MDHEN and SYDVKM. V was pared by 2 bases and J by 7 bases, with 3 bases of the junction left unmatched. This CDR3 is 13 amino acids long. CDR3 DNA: TGTGCCAGCAGTTTACAGGGGGCAGGGACCCAGTACTTC. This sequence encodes CASSLQGAGTQYF.

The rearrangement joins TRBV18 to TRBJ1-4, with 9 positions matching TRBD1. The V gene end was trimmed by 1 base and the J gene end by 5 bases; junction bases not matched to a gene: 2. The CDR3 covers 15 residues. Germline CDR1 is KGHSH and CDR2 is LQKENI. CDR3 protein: CASSPLGQGNEKLFF. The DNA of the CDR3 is TGTGCCAGCTCACCACTGGGACAGGGAAATGAAAAACTGTTTTTT.

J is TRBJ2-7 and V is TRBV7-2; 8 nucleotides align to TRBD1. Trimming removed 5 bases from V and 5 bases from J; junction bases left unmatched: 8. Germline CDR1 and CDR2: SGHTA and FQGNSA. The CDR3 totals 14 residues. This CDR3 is CASSPRTGYNEQYF. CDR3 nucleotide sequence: TGTGCCAGCAGCCCAAGGACAGGGTACAACGAGCAGTACTTC. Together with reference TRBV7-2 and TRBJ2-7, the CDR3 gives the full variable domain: GAGVSQSPSNKVTEKGKDVELRCDPISGHTALYWYRQSLGQGLEFLIYFQGNSAPDKSGLPSDRFSAERTGGSVSTLTIQRTQQEDSAVYLCASSPRTGYNEQYFGPGTRLTVT.

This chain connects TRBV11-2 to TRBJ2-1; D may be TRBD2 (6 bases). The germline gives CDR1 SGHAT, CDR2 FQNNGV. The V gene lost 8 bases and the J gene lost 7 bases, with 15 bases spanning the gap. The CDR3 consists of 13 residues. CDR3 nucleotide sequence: TGTGCCAGCCGCTCCCTAGCGAGGAATGAGCAGTTCTTC. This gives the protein CASRSLARNEQFF.

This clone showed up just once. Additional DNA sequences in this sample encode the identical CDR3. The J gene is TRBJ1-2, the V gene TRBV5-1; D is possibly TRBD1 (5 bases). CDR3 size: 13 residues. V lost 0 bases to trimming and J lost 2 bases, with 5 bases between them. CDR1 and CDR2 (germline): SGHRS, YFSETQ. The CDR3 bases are TGCGCCAGCAGCTTGGGGACAAACTATGGCTACACCTTC. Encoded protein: CASSLGTNYGYTF.